Given below is one TCR beta chain in context. CDR1 and CDR2 (germline): ENHRY, SYGVKD. The trim removed 2 bases at V and 6 bases at J, leaving 3 bases unmatched. This CDR3 is 15 amino acids long. The data were taken from a study of blood T cell repertoires in COVID-19. Study overall: Specimens from acute and convalescent COVID-19 originated in the United States, Italy and Spain. PBMCs, B-cell-depleted T cells, or T cells provided the cDNA or gDNA that made up the material.

Authors' processing steps: Estimation of nucleated cell counts relied on the amplification of reference gene primers. Produced via immunoSEQ multiplex PCR; TCRdb's table is partial and in-frame only. V and J calls and clone size are as listed in that table; D and trimming were resolved from the DNA. This table holds some 230,000 clones, about 80% found once. The chain combines TRBV10-3 with TRBJ2-1, with 11 bases lining up with TRBD2. The sequencing input was peripheral blood. The source of this sequence is an older woman with acute or convalescent COVID-19. CDR3 nucleotide sequence: TGTGCCATCAGTGAGAATAGCGGGGGGGCCAATGAGCAGTTCTTC. Translated, it gives CAISENSGGANEQFF.